This TCR beta chain stems from a study of radiation and T cells in renal cell carcinoma. The assay was immunoSEQ multiplex PCR, and TCRdb's table has in-frame clones only and misses some. The data hold 120,000 to 150,000 clones, with about nine tenths observed a single time. The time point denotes: baseline pretreatment blood. The treatment denotes: 15 Gy SBRT to primary tumor, nephrectomy 4 weeks later. Radiation-treated patients gave blood at baseline, week 2 and week 4. The CDR3 has 15 amino acids. The V gene end was trimmed by 5 bases and the J gene end by 2 bases; junction bases not matched to a gene: 7. The germline V gene encodes CDR1 MDHEN and CDR2 SYDVKM.

The chain links TRBV28 to TRBJ1-2; 8 bases line up with TRBD1. Sequenced material: blood, taken from a patient whose treatment included radiotherapy and nephrectomy. This receptor was identified in a woman aged 70-85 years with renal cell carcinoma. CDR3 loop: CASSPPGTGNYGYTF. As DNA, the CDR3 is TGTGCCAGCAGTCCTCCCGGGACAGGCAACTATGGCTACACCTTC.